A selection of T cell receptor beta chains follows, all from one sample in a study of blood T cell repertoires in COVID-19. Only in-frame clones appear in the TCRdb table, and some are missing; sequencing was by immunoSEQ multiplex PCR. The sample lists some 180,000 clones, around four fifths occurring once. Sequenced: peripheral blood. These receptors came from a woman aged 80 or older with COVID-19, enrolled during active disease. The conserved cysteine and the conserved F or W are not part of the CDR3 here. Fields, in order: V gene, J gene, CDR3 protein.

V gene: TRBV27; J gene: TRBJ2-2; CDR3 protein: ASSLLSNTGELF
V gene: TRBV3-1/TRBV3-2; J gene: TRBJ1-1; CDR3 protein: ASKKGVNTEAF
V gene: TRBV29-1; J gene: TRBJ1-5; CDR3 protein: SAAIGTDNQPQH
V gene: TRBV4-1; J gene: TRBJ1-2; CDR3 protein: ASSQAGRGGTGTYGYT
V gene: TRBV3-1/TRBV3-2; J gene: TRBJ1-1; CDR3 protein: ASTQGGEGAEAF
V gene: TRBV5-4; J gene: TRBJ2-1; CDR3 protein: ASSLTAYNEQF
V gene: TRBV6-4; J gene: TRBJ1-2; CDR3 protein: ASRAGSGSYGYT
V gene: TRBV6-5; J gene: TRBJ1-5; CDR3 protein: ASSDSQGNQPQH
V gene: TRBV6-1; J gene: TRBJ2-7; CDR3 protein: ASSEGTLAYEQY
V gene: TRBV7-9; J gene: TRBJ2-7; CDR3 protein: ASSHPSRSTYEQY
V gene: TRBV7-9; J gene: TRBJ2-1; CDR3 protein: ASSFGTGLDEQF
V gene: TRBV5-1; J gene: TRBJ1-2; CDR3 protein: ASSFRDRGYT
V gene: TRBV6-4; J gene: TRBJ1-1; CDR3 protein: ASTGVMNTEAF
V gene: TRBV6-1; J gene: TRBJ1-5; CDR3 protein: ASSEGWRQPQH
V gene: TRBV6-5; J gene: TRBJ2-1; CDR3 protein: ASSYSVAPSYNEQF
V gene: TRBV24-1; J gene: TRBJ2-3; CDR3 protein: ATSDSVYTDTQY
V gene: TRBV7-2; J gene: TRBJ2-7; CDR3 protein: ASSPPRLAWTYEQY
V gene: TRBV5-5; J gene: TRBJ1-2; CDR3 protein: ASSIRDILGYT
V gene: TRBV28; J gene: TRBJ2-2; CDR3 protein: ASSYQATGELF
V gene: TRBV7-2; J gene: TRBJ2-1; CDR3 protein: ASSLGTSGREQF
V gene: TRBV25-1; J gene: TRBJ1-1; CDR3 protein: ASTPAANTEAF
V gene: TRBV5-1; J gene: TRBJ2-7; CDR3 protein: ASSSRGRLSYEQY
V gene: TRBV6-5; J gene: TRBJ1-2; CDR3 protein: ASSPLGGTGYT
V gene: TRBV5-1; J gene: TRBJ2-7; CDR3 protein: ASSTIPGQGYEQY
V gene: TRBV3-1/TRBV3-2; J gene: TRBJ1-1; CDR3 protein: ASSQSAGNTEAF
V gene: TRBV5-5; J gene: TRBJ1-4; CDR3 protein: ASSPILGQGSRESGEKLF
V gene: TRBV7-2; J gene: TRBJ2-7; CDR3 protein: ASSLPSGSAQY
V gene: TRBV18; J gene: TRBJ2-7; CDR3 protein: ASSPDSSYEQY
V gene: TRBV3-1/TRBV3-2; J gene: TRBJ2-7; CDR3 protein: ASSQGPGEWEQY
V gene: TRBV9; J gene: TRBJ2-3; CDR3 protein: ASTRDSGTDTQY
V gene: TRBV5-1; J gene: TRBJ2-2; CDR3 protein: ASSRSGAYDTGELF
V gene: TRBV19; J gene: TRBJ2-7; CDR3 protein: ASSIVTGSSYEQY
V gene: TRBV5-1; J gene: TRBJ1-1; CDR3 protein: ASILVPEATEAF
V gene: TRBV9; J gene: TRBJ2-2; CDR3 protein: ASSLDAPGGELF
V gene: TRBV5-1; J gene: TRBJ2-1; CDR3 protein: ASSDGTGVYNEQF
V gene: TRBV7-7; J gene: TRBJ2-7; CDR3 protein: ASSLASGTGIDEQY
V gene: TRBV2; J gene: TRBJ2-1; CDR3 protein: ASNQDRSNNEQF
V gene: TRBV6-5; J gene: TRBJ1-1; CDR3 protein: ASSSGYGKNTEAF
V gene: TRBV6-1; J gene: TRBJ1-2; CDR3 protein: ASSETTGLSYGYT
V gene: TRBV19; J gene: TRBJ1-5; CDR3 protein: ASSNQDNQPQH
V gene: TRBV5-4; J gene: TRBJ1-2; CDR3 protein: ASSLASGQGDYGYT
V gene: TRBV5-4; J gene: TRBJ2-4; CDR3 protein: ASSLRQGGNIQY